What follows are 22 T cell receptor beta chains derived from one specimen sequenced in a study of blood T cell repertoires in COVID-19. TCRdb keeps only in-frame clones here, not all; method: immunoSEQ multiplex PCR. The data hold about 130,000 clones, with about 89% observed a single time. The sample comprised peripheral blood. Every receptor here comes from a man in his fifties or sixties with COVID-19, enrolled during active disease.

In its sample, this clone was seen a few times. The rearrangement joins TRBV5-4 to TRBJ1-1; 8 bases map to TRBD1. The V gene's germline CDR1 is SGHNT and CDR2 YYREEE (reference sequence). The CDR3 has 12 residues. V dropped 4 bases and J dropped 8; count of bases not matched to a gene: 4. The CDR3: CASSNRTGEAFF. CDR3 in DNA: TGTGCCAGCAGCAATAGGACAGGGGAAGCTTTCTTT. The full variable domain, rest sourced from reference TRBV5-4 and TRBJ1-1, is ETGVTQSPTHLIKTRGQQVTLRCSSQSGHNTVSWYQQALGQGPQFIFQYYREEENGRGNFPPRFSGLQFPNYSSELNVNALELDDSALYLCASSNRTGEAFFGQGTRLTVV.

The J gene is TRBJ2-1, the V gene TRBV7-2; 9 bases agree with TRBD2. The CDR3 has 17 residues. V shed 1 base, J shed 7 bases, and the junction held 11 bases outside the gene matches. Germline assignment: CDR1 SGHTA and CDR2 FQGNSA. The CDR3 is CASSLGGGAFLLNEQFF. The CDR3 region has the DNA TGTGCCAGCAGCTTAGGCGGGGGGGCCTTCCTGTTAAATGAGCAGTTCTTC.

This clone was recorded once. The chain recombines TRBV5-4 with TRBJ2-5, with D possibly TRBD1 on 7 matching bases. Germline V gene lookup returns CDR1 SGHNT and CDR2 YYREEE (reference sequence). The germline V and J ends were trimmed by 4 bases and 4 bases, with 17 bases remaining between them. The CDR3 extends over 15 amino acids. CDR3 residues: CASSASQGRRETQYF. The CDR3 bases are TGTGCCAGCAGCGCCTCACAGGGGAGGCGAGAGACCCAGTACTTC.

This clone was observed a single time. The V gene is TRBV7-8, the J gene TRBJ1-2; no clear D gene. There are 18 residues in the CDR3. Germline CDR1 is SGHVS and CDR2 is FQNEAQ. V was pared by 1 base and J by 0 bases, with 18 bases between. The CDR3 protein is CASSLGFGVTSSNYGYTF. CDR3 coding DNA: TGTGCCAGCAGCTTAGGATTCGGGGTCACGAGTTCTAACTATGGCTACACCTTC.

This chain joins TRBV28 and TRBJ1-1, with D possibly being TRBD1 (5 bases). CDR1 is MDHEN, CDR2 SYDVKM, per germline. The CDR3 totals 15 residues. Trimming shortened V by 4 bases and J by 2 bases, and 14 bases separated the two germline ends. The CDR3 loop is CASSSTETVNTEAFF. The CDR3 DNA reads as TGTGCCAGCAGTTCAACGGAGACAGTAAACACTGAAGCTTTCTTT.

This clone is a singleton in its sample. CDR3 nucleotide sequence: TGCGCCAGCAGCGGACAGGGGGCTTCACCCCTCCACTTT. The encoded protein is CASSGQGASPLHF. V usage is TRBV10-1 and J usage is TRBJ1-6, with 11 bases lining up with TRBD1. Germline lookup yields CDR1 WNHNN and CDR2 SYGVQD (reference sequence). The V and J ends lost 6 bases and 9 bases, in that order; junction bases with no gene match: 1. This CDR3 is 13 amino acids long.

In this sample, this clone turned up a few times. The genes are TRBV9 and TRBJ1-3; D is undetermined. The length of the CDR3 is 17 residues. Germline CDR1 is SGDLS and CDR2 is YYNGEE. Trimming cost V 0 bases and J 0 bases, with 13 bases left between them. The DNA of the CDR3 is TGTGCCAGCAGCGTAGCGGTCGAATCGAGCTCTGGAAACACCATATATTTT. It yields the protein CASSVAVESSSGNTIYF. Supplemented by reference TRBV9 and TRBJ1-3, the full variable domain reads DSGVTQTPKHLITATGQRVTLRCSPRSGDLSVYWYQQSLDQGLQFLIQYYNGEERAKGNILERFSAQQFPDLHSELNLSSLELGDSALYFCASSVAVESSSGNTIYFGEGSWLTVV.

The chain couples TRBV4-2 to TRBJ2-3; 9 nucleotides match TRBD1. The CDR3 is 15 residues long. Germline lookup yields CDR1 LGHNA and CDR2 YNFKEQ. The V segment lost 4 bases and the J segment 2 bases; nucleotides outside the gene matches: 4. DNA of the CDR3: TGTGCCAGCAGCCGGGGGACAGGGAACACAGATACGCAGTATTTT. Amino acid sequence: CASSRGTGNTDTQYF.

DNA of the CDR3: TGTGCCAGTAGTATAGGACAGGGTAATTCCGCCGATAACTATGGCTACACCTTC. Its protein product is CASSIGQGNSADNYGYTF. J is TRBJ1-2 and V is TRBV19; TRBD1 aligns across 7 bases. The germline CDR1 and CDR2 sequences are LNHDA and SQIVND (reference sequence). The CDR3 has 18 amino acids. V was clipped by 1 base and J by 1 base; unmatched bases: 12. The full variable domain, rest sourced from reference TRBV19 and TRBJ1-2, is DGGITQSPKYLFRKEGQNVTLSCEQNLNHDAMYWYRQDPGQGLRLIYYSQIVNDFQKGDIAEGYSVSREKKESFPLTVTSAQKNPTAFYLCASSIGQGNSADNYGYTFGSGTRLTVV.

The J gene is TRBJ1-5, the V gene TRBV3-1 (or the pseudogene TRBV3-2); D is ambiguous. The CDR3 covers 16 residues. The V gene's germline CDR1 is LGHDT and CDR2 YNNKEL (reference sequence). Trimming took 0 bases from V and 6 from J, leaving 15 bases between them. CDR3 in DNA: TGTGCCAGCAGCCAAGATCGATACAGTCGGGGTCAGCCCCAGCATTTT. Protein product: CASSQDRYSRGQPQHF.

The chain is built from TRBV6-5 and TRBJ1-6, with a weak D call TRBD1 (6 bases). Germline CDR1 MNHEY, CDR2 SVGAGI. The length of the CDR3 is 14 residues. The germline V and J ends were trimmed by 8 bases and 6 bases, with 14 bases remaining between them. The CDR3 reads CASLPGHSNSPLHF. CDR3 nucleotides: TGTGCCAGCTTACCGGGACATAGTAATTCACCCCTCCACTTT.

The rearrangement joins TRBV29-1 to TRBJ2-5; TRBD2 might be the D (6 bases). V was pared by 6 bases and J by 1 base, with 12 bases between. The CDR3 is made up of 13 amino acids. The V gene's germline CDR1 is SQVTM and CDR2 ANQGSEA. CDR3 DNA: TGCAGCGTATACCGGGACTCCCAAGAGACCCAGTACTTC. This encodes CSVYRDSQETQYF.

This clone was observed a few times. The chain joins TRBV19 to TRBJ2-7, with unresolved D. The V and J ends lost 3 bases and 4 bases respectively, with 13 bases between them. This CDR3 region has 14 residues. Germline CDR1 and CDR2: LNHDA and SQIVND (reference sequence). This CDR3 reads CASSITHGNYEQYF. The CDR3 DNA follows: TGTGCCAGTAGTATTACCCACGGTAATTACGAGCAGTACTTC.

The chain joins TRBV6-5 to TRBJ1-1; tentative D call: TRBD1 (6 bases). Trimming stripped 6 bases from V and 4 bases from J, with 18 bases between. Germline V gene data show CDR1 as MNHEY and CDR2 as SVGAGI. This CDR3 comprises 15 residues. CDR3 coding DNA: TGTGCCAGCAGATACGATACAGGGAGCATCACTGAAGCTTTCTTT. This sequence encodes CASRYDTGSITEAFF.

This clone was seen a few times. The chain is built from TRBV6-6 and TRBJ1-3; D is unclear. The germline V gene has CDR1 MNHNY and CDR2 SVGAGI (reference sequence). Trimming removed 6 bases at V and 0 bases at J, with 6 bases between. The length of the CDR3 is 13 residues. The CDR3 sequence: CASSSVSGNTIYF. In DNA form, the CDR3 reads TGTGCCAGCAGCTCTGTCTCTGGAAACACCATATATTTT.

The rearrangement links TRBV7-3 to TRBJ1-2; 9 positions agree with TRBD1. Germline lookup yields CDR1 SGHTA and CDR2 FQGTGA. The CDR3 has 15 amino acids. V shed 5 bases, J shed 4 bases, and the junction held 8 bases outside the gene matches. CDR3 coding DNA: TGTGCCAGCAGCCCTCAGGGGACAGGGCCCTATGGCTACACCTTC. Its translation: CASSPQGTGPYGYTF.

The CDR3 region is CASSVGQGSPQHF. The CDR3 DNA follows: TGTGCCAGCAGCGTAGGACAGGGATCGCCCCAGCATTTT. This chain joins TRBV9 and TRBJ1-5; TRBD1 agrees at 7 bases. The CDR3 is made up of 13 amino acids. The germline V gene has CDR1 SGDLS and CDR2 YYNGEE. J was trimmed by 9 bases and V by 0 bases; bases with no gene match: 3.

The V call is TRBV5-6, the J call TRBJ1-6, with TRBD1 identical over 9 bases. This CDR3 contains 15 residues. Germline V gives CDR1 SGHDT, CDR2 YYEEEE. The ends lost 2 bases at V and 8 bases at J; junction bases unmatched: 5. The CDR3 coding sequence is TGTGCCAGCAGCTTTGGGGGACAGGGTGATTCACCCCTCCACTTT. This encodes CASSFGGQGDSPLHF.

CDR3 DNA: TGTGCCAGCAGCAAGACAGACACTGAAGCTTTCTTT. Its translation: CASSKTDTEAFF. The chain couples TRBV7-9 to TRBJ1-1, with D possibly being TRBD1 (5 bases). CDR3 size: 12 residues. The germline V and J ends were trimmed by 5 bases and 3 bases, with 7 bases remaining between them. Germline lookup yields CDR1 SEHNR and CDR2 FQNEAQ (reference sequence).

On this clone: Within the sample, other DNA sequences also encode this same CDR3. The gene calls are TRBV7-3 and TRBJ2-3; D is unresolved. This CDR3 comprises 13 residues. V was pared by 2 bases and J by 2 bases, with 5 bases between. Germline values: CDR1 SGHTA, CDR2 FQGTGA. In DNA form, the CDR3 reads TGTGCCAGCAGCTTACTTCTCACAGATACGCAGTATTTT. This translates into CASSLLLTDTQYF.

This rearrangement joins TRBV10-3 to TRBJ2-3; D might be TRBD1 (5 bases). V lost 6 bases and J 1 base, leaving 8 bases between the germline ends. Germline CDR1 ENHRY, CDR2 SYGVKD. This CDR3 has 13 amino acids. CDR3 loop: CAIRVGGTDTQYF. CDR3 nucleotides: TGTGCCATCAGGGTAGGGGGCACAGATACGCAGTATTTT.

The J gene is TRBJ2-2, the V gene TRBV14; D gene unclear. V lost 4 bases and J lost 2, with 23 bases in between. The germline V gene encodes CDR1 SGHDN and CDR2 FVKESK. CDR3 length: 19 amino acids. The CDR3 region is CASSREHRTKPPNTGELFF. In nucleotides, the CDR3 is TGTGCCAGCAGCCGAGAGCACCGTACAAAACCGCCCAACACCGGGGAGCTGTTTTTT.